This TCR beta chain was identified during a study of identical twins (dated by TCRdb to between 2015 and 2016). Concerning the study at large: The study deep-sequenced TCR alpha and beta repertoires from monozygotic twins, unrelated adults of various ages and cord blood to test whether fetal clonotypes persist. To rule out contamination, replicate twin experiments were performed at different times with different library preparation protocols. Points the paper makes about the study in general: Zero-insertion analyses could be partly confounded by invariant T cells such as MAIT and iNKT, though diverse VJ usage argued against such confounding for most clonotypes. Fewer insertions were carried by abundant cord blood beta clonotypes, a similar but weaker trend appeared in young adult naive repertoires, and no such trend appeared in memory repertoires. In monozygotic twins, recombination models systematically underestimated out-of-frame TCR alpha sharing, but the models matched the sharing seen between unrelated individuals. Compared with coincidental sharing between unrelated individuals, out-of-frame TCR alpha sequences shared between twins had an excess of sequences with low generation probability. A weaker excess of twin sharing was found in beta out-of-frame sequences because the signal-to-noise ratio was lowered by fewer shared sequences. Because the same donors could not be followed over many years, the conclusions relied on cross-sectional statistical analysis.

This clonotype was picked up a small number of times. Its target antigen remains unknown. The record has no base qualities; no much larger clone is one base away. The CDR3 numbers 15 residues from cysteine through phenylalanine. This entry keeps only the CDR3 DNA: 45 bases, framed from base 1. The germline V gene gives CDR1 as LGHNA and CDR2 as YSLEER. V drops 0 bases and J drops 0 bases, leaving 9 bases in between. The method behind the library was 5' RACE. Sequencing relied on an Illumina HiSeq 2000. Template switching added a universal primer binding site, and the final cDNA carried a unique molecular identifier that allowed TCR cDNA molecules to be counted accurately. Specific primers in the conserved constant-segment region were used to synthesize first-strand cDNA for the TCR alpha and beta chains. Each cDNA library was double barcoded, with a SMART-Mk sample barcode plus Illumina barcodes, to control for contamination. TruSeq adapter sequences and Illumina sample barcodes were added in two successive PCR steps. The TCR alpha and beta cDNA libraries were sequenced on the Illumina HiSeq platform using custom primers. As for the original processing: Raw reads were processed with MiGEC to extract unique molecular identifiers, and MiXCR was used to determine CDR3 positions. Recombination models were inferred per individual with the repgenHMM and IGoR tools using an EM algorithm. Shared clonotypes were analyzed with the tcR package in R, and sharing was normalized by the product of cloneset sizes. To study raw recombination free of thymic and clonal selection effects, out-of-frame nonproductive sequences were analyzed. Through fastp at Q25 and MiXCR, TCRdb rebuilt clones from the public reads, retaining in-frame beta chains. Every entry covers one CDR3 protein and lists the most common genes and DNA from its rows. None of the V and J calls come from the authors' own analysis; TCRdb made them. The sample yields 300,000 or so distinct CDR3 sequences; roughly 10% were counted once. The ten largest clones represent 6% to 8.5% of the sample.

Only healthy Caucasian donors were included. Three pairs of female monozygotic twins, all aged 18 to 29 years, made up the twin cohort. Positive isolation kits from Invitrogen were used to isolate CD4+ and CD8+ T cell populations. This sample also belongs to another study, concerning yellow fever vaccine responses in identical twins. As the second study states: According to the authors, the vaccine-induced T cell response in identical twins seemed to be partly convergent and partly specific to each individual. The study precisely tracked vaccine-responding T cell clones in identical twins.

This TCR derives from a woman in her late teens or twenties in good health. The sequence joins TRBV4-3 to TRBJ2-7; no D segment can be confidently identified. The sequenced material came from CD8+ T cells sorted from blood. The CDR3 corresponds to CASSQDFSTSYEQYF. The bases read TGCGCCAGCAGCCAAGATTTCTCAACCTCCTACGAGCAGTACTTC.